The clone carrying this T cell receptor (beta chain) was found a few times. The antigen is unknown. 5'RACE template switching added a universal primer site and UMIs to TCR cDNA. Each CDR3 protein is one row after TCRdb ran MiXCR on the 5' RACE reads. The table includes 350,000 to 550,000 distinct CDR3 sequences, around 20% detected once. These data originate in a study of T cells after yellow fever vaccination. In the study overall: With SMART-Seq v4 Ultra Low Input, the fractions containing low cell numbers were prepared. Study-level points and caveats: Booster sampling recovered most clones from primary vaccination (around 97% CD4, just over 85% CD8).

V lost 3 bases to trimming and J lost 0 bases, with 9 bases between them. The V gene's germline CDR1 is KGHSH and CDR2 LQKENI. The CDR3 is made up of 14 amino acids. The source is a man between 18 and 35 years old who received the YFV17D yellow fever vaccine. The sequences come from PBMCs, collected before the yellow fever booster vaccination. The chain joins TRBV18 to TRBJ2-7; no firm D call. CDR3 loop: CASSPDLSSYEQYF. CDR3 DNA sequence: TGTGCCAGCTCACCCGACCTGAGCTCCTACGAGCAGTACTTC.